Presented here are 26 T cell receptor beta chains from one specimen sequenced in a study of Graves' ophthalmopathy and Graves' hyperthyroidism. Amplification targeted the TCR beta CDR3 regions, with RNA transcripts as the source material. The authors performed first-round RT-PCR with HTBI primers and then a second-round multiplex PCR. TCRdb redid the calling of the multiplex PCR reads with MiXCR, one entry per CDR3 protein. The sample lists over a million distinct CDR3 sequences; roughly 35% were seen once. The sequenced sample was peripheral blood or thyroid tissue (not recorded which). The receptors derive from an adult man with Graves' hyperthyroidism.

With respect to this clonotype: The junction shows a germline mismatch at one end, possibly a read error. Written as DNA, the CDR3 is TGTGCCAGCAGCCCGGGACAGGCCGCACGCTTC. Protein: CASSPGQAARF. The chain uses TRBV12-3 or TRBV12-4 and TRBJ2-5; the match to TRBD1 covers 8 bases. The CDR3 runs to 11 residues.

This clonotype was seen repeatedly, ten times or more. The V and J genes are TRBV7-8 and TRBJ2-7; 8 bases align to TRBD1. The V gene end was trimmed by 1 base and the J gene end by 0 bases; junction bases not matched to a gene: 5. This CDR3 region has 16 residues. In germline, CDR1 is SGHVS, CDR2 FQNEAQ. CDR3 nucleotide sequence: TGTGCCAGCAGCTTAGAACCGGACAGGGTCTCCTACGAGCAGTACTTC. The encoded protein is CASSLEPDRVSYEQYF.

This clonotype was seen ten or more times. The J gene is TRBJ1-2, the V gene TRBV15; D is possibly TRBD1 (6 bases). CDR3 length: 15 amino acids. Deletions cut 3 bases from V and 3 bases from J, with 14 bases between. Looked up from germline, CDR1 is LNHNV and CDR2 is YYDKDF (reference sequence). The CDR3 sequence: CATSSWTESDYGYTF. CDR3 nucleotides: TGTGCCACCAGCAGCTGGACAGAGAGCGACTATGGCTACACCTTC.

The sample holds many counts of this clonotype. The junction shows a germline mismatch at one end, possibly a read error. This chain joins TRBV12-3 or TRBV12-4 and TRBJ1-1; D gene ambiguous. This CDR3 region has 12 residues. This chain's CDR3 is CASRRRGVRGIF. The CDR3 nucleotides are TGTGCCAGCAGGAGACGGGGAGTTCGAGGAATCTTT.

The rearrangement uses TRBV2 and TRBJ1-2, with D possibly being TRBD1 (5 bases). Per the germline V gene, CDR1 is SNHLY and CDR2 is FYNNEI. V was clipped by 6 bases and J by 7 bases, with 9 bases between them. The CDR3 covers 11 residues. The CDR3 here is CASRGGFGYTF. The CDR3 region has the DNA TGTGCCAGCAGGGGGGGATTTGGCTACACCTTC.

There are many counts of this clonotype. The chain employs TRBV24-1 and TRBJ2-2, with 10 bases aligning to TRBD2. The CDR3 runs to 18 residues. V lost 2 bases and J lost 0; bases outside the gene matches: 5. In germline, CDR1 is KGHDR, CDR2 SFDVKD. The CDR3 loop is CATSDSITSGANTGELFF. The CDR3 bases are TGTGCCACCAGTGATTCAATCACTAGCGGGGCGAACACCGGGGAGCTGTTTTTT.

This clonotype was seen at least ten times. The rearrangement uses TRBV25-1 and TRBJ1-2, with D tentatively TRBD1 (5 bases). This CDR3 region has 12 residues. V dropped 6 bases and J dropped 5 bases, with 10 bases sitting between them. Per the germline V gene, CDR1 is MGHDK and CDR2 is SYGVNS. CDR3 region: CASRGGSYGYTF. CDR3 DNA: TGTGCCAGCAGGGGGGGGAGTTATGGCTACACCTTC.

V usage is TRBV24-1 and J usage is TRBJ1-6, with 10 bases fitting TRBD1. This CDR3 region has 17 residues. V trimming: 4 bases; J trimming: 8 bases; junction bases outside the gene matches: 10. Germline assignment: CDR1 KGHDR and CDR2 SFDVKD. The CDR3 is CATSDPSGTGADSPLHF. Written as DNA, the CDR3 is TGTGCCACCAGTGACCCATCCGGGACAGGGGCAGATTCACCCCTCCACTTT.

The V gene is TRBV5-5, the J gene TRBJ1-5; maybe TRBD1 (5 bases). The CDR3 contains 15 residues. Germline V gene lookup returns CDR1 SGHKS and CDR2 YYEKEE (reference sequence). V was cut by 0 bases and J by 7 bases, with 14 bases left in between. The CDR3: CASSLDPREVQPQHF. The CDR3 coding sequence is TGTGCCAGCAGCTTGGACCCCAGGGAAGTCCAGCCCCAGCATTTT. The whole variable domain, filled in from reference TRBV5-5 and TRBJ1-5, reads DAGVTQSPTHLIKTRGQQVTLRCSPISGHKSVSWYQQVLGQGPQFIFQYYEKEERGRGNFPDRFSARQFPNYSSELNVNALLLGDSALYLCASSLDPREVQPQHFGDGTRLSIL.

The chain employs TRBV7-9 and TRBJ2-7; D tentatively fits TRBD1 or TRBD2 (6 bases each). The CDR3 covers 14 residues. Trimming stripped 1 base from V and 3 bases from J, with 10 bases between. Germline lookup yields CDR1 SEHNR and CDR2 FQNEAQ (reference sequence). Here the CDR3 DNA reads TGTGCCAGCAGCTTAGTAGGGGGGATCTACGAGCAGTACTTC. Its translation is CASSLVGGIYEQYF.

This chain connects TRBV12-3 or TRBV12-4 to TRBJ1-2; D is unresolved. This CDR3 has 13 amino acids. Trimming cost V 3 bases and J 4 bases, with 9 bases left between them. The CDR3 nucleotides read TGTGCCAGCAGTTTCGGGATCTCCTATGGCTACACCTTC. It codes for CASSFGISYGYTF.

This clonotype appeared a few times. The genes are TRBV7-8 and TRBJ1-2; TRBD1 matches at 8 bases. Germline V gene lookup returns CDR1 SGHVS and CDR2 FQNEAQ. CDR3 length: 14 residues. After removal of 6 bases from V and 8 bases from J, the junction contained 11 bases not matched to a gene. CDR3 in amino acids: CASRPGGATRGYTF. CDR3 DNA: TGTGCCAGCAGGCCAGGGGGCGCGACTCGCGGCTACACCTTC.

This clonotype was picked up many times. The V call is TRBV20-1, the J call TRBJ1-1, with 9 bases identical to TRBD1. Germline V gives CDR1 DFQATT, CDR2 SNEGSKA (reference sequence). The length of the CDR3 is 14 residues. The V gene end was trimmed by 3 bases and the J gene end by 5 bases; junction bases not matched to a gene: 7. The DNA of the CDR3 is TGCAGTGCTAGTTCAGCGACAGGGGGAACTGAAGCTTTCTTT. Translation: CSASSATGGTEAFF.

This chain links TRBV6-1 with TRBJ2-2; D uncertain. V gave up 5 bases and J gave up 0 bases, with 13 bases separating them. The CDR3 runs 16 residues. Germline V lookup: CDR1 MNHNS, CDR2 SASEGT. CDR3 DNA sequence: TGTGCCAGCAGTTACTCGGTAATCTCGAACACCGGGGAGCTGTTTTTT. It translates to CASSYSVISNTGELFF.

This clonotype was recorded only once. One end of the junction varies from germline; a read error may be responsible. The chain recombines TRBV20-1 with TRBJ1-2; no clear D gene. The V gene's germline CDR1 is DFQATT and CDR2 SNEGSKA (reference sequence). CDR3 length: 14 residues. CDR3 sequence reads: CSARAFGAGRGYTF. CDR3 nucleotides: TGCAGTGCAAGAGCCTTTGGTGCCGGCCGTGGCTACACCTTC.

This clonotype was counted many times. CDR3 in amino acids: CASSELFDSNYEQYF. CDR3 DNA: TGTGCCAGCAGTGAACTCTTCGACAGTAATTACGAGCAGTACTTC. This chain uses TRBV6-1 with TRBJ2-7, with a possible D match to TRBD1 (5 bases). Germline CDR1 reads MNHNS; CDR2 reads SASEGT. V shed 2 bases and J shed 4 bases, with 15 bases lying between them. The CDR3 runs to 15 residues.

The genes are TRBV12-3 or TRBV12-4 and TRBJ2-5, with 10 bases fitting TRBD1. V dropped 5 bases and J dropped 13; count of bases not matched to a gene: 16. The CDR3 extends over 15 amino acids. Written as DNA, the CDR3 is TGTGCCAGCAGTCCCCAACCCGGGACAGGGGCACGTACGTACTTC. Amino acid sequence: CASSPQPGTGARTYF.

The chain uses TRBV20-1 and TRBJ1-4; D possibly corresponds to TRBD1 (6 bases). With 0 bases removed from V and 8 bases from J, the gap between germline ends came to 7 bases. CDR3 length: 12 residues. Germline V gene data show CDR1 as DFQATT and CDR2 as SNEGSKA (reference sequence). The CDR3 spells CSARDQGEKLFF. The CDR3, as DNA: TGCAGTGCTAGAGATCAGGGGGAAAAACTGTTTTTT.

The table lists this clonotype with many counts. Here the CDR3 DNA reads TGCGCCAGCAGCTCAGACAGGGTCTCACCCCTCCACTTT. Translated, it gives CASSSDRVSPLHF. The rearrangement joins TRBV5-1 to TRBJ1-6; 7 bases line up with TRBD1. The ends lost 3 bases at V and 10 bases at J; junction bases unmatched: 4. This CDR3 has 13 residues. Germline CDR1 is SGHRS and CDR2 is YFSETQ.

The sample holds a few counts of this clonotype. This rearrangement joins TRBV6-6 to TRBJ2-7; 9 bases agree with TRBD2. The CDR3 length is 13 residues. Germline V gene sequence: CDR1 MNHNY, CDR2 SVGAGI (reference sequence). V lost 10 bases and J lost 0; bases outside the gene matches: 4. DNA for the CDR3: TGTGCCACGCGGGGGGGGGGCTCCTACGAGCAGTACTTC. This encodes CATRGGGSYEQYF.

V gene TRBV6-5 combines with J gene TRBJ1-1, with D unresolved. V lost 7 bases and J lost 6, with 18 bases in between. The germline CDR1 and CDR2 sequences are MNHEY and SVGAGI. This CDR3 comprises 14 residues. The chain's CDR3 is CASNQGSMASEAFF. As DNA, the CDR3 is TGTGCCAGCAACCAAGGCTCAATGGCCTCTGAAGCTTTCTTT.

The sample holds a few counts of this clonotype. The gene calls are TRBV7-9 and TRBJ2-7; no definite D call. The CDR3 runs 14 residues. The V end was cut by 5 bases, the J end by 2 bases, with 13 bases between. Germline CDR1 is SEHNR and CDR2 is FQNEAQ (reference sequence). CDR3 residues: CASSPGSPPYEQYF. As DNA, the CDR3 is TGTGCCAGCAGCCCGGGCTCACCCCCCTACGAGCAGTACTTC.

Many counts were recorded for this clonotype. This chain uses TRBV2 with TRBJ2-5, with TRBD2 identical over 8 bases. The germline V gene has CDR1 SNHLY and CDR2 FYNNEI. V was pared by 8 bases and J by 0 bases, with 5 bases of the junction left unmatched. The CDR3 loop spans 14 amino acids. The CDR3 is CASDSGDYQETQYF. The CDR3, as DNA: TGTGCCAGCGATAGCGGGGACTACCAAGAGACCCAGTACTTC.

CDR3 sequence reads: CASSRNREMAEAFF. The CDR3 DNA reads TGTGCCAGTAGTCGGAACAGGGAGATGGCTGAAGCTTTCTTT. V is TRBV19 and J is TRBJ1-1, with TRBD1 as a possible D gene (6 bases). V shed 5 bases and J shed 6 bases, with 16 bases lying between them. This CDR3 has 14 residues. Per germline, CDR1 LNHDA and CDR2 SQIVND (reference sequence).

Ten or more counts support this clonotype. The V call is TRBV19, the J call TRBJ2-5, with D perhaps given as TRBD1 or TRBD2 (5 bases each). This CDR3 is 14 amino acids long. V lost 5 bases and J 10 bases, leaving 20 bases between the germline ends. CDR1 LNHDA and CDR2 SQIVND come from the germline V gene (reference sequence). The CDR3 nucleotides read TGTGCCAGTAGTGGTAGGGGACGAAGTAGGGACCAGTACTTC. Protein product: CASSGRGRSRDQYF.

The V call is TRBV12-3 or TRBV12-4, the J call TRBJ2-7; possibly TRBD1 or TRBD2 for D (6 bases each). CDR3 length equals 14 residues. Between the trimmed V and J ends, which lost 8 bases and 5 bases, there was a span of 19 bases. CDR3 in amino acids: CASAPSEGGDEQYF. DNA of the CDR3: TGTGCCAGCGCCCCATCTGAGGGGGGCGACGAGCAGTACTTC.